This T cell receptor beta chain is from a study of T cells after yellow fever vaccination. The overall study: Each low-cell-number fraction was prepared by means of SMART-Seq v4 Ultra Low Input.

TCRdb ran MiXCR on the 5' RACE reads and lists one entry per CDR3 protein. The data contain some 350,000 distinct CDR3 sequences, 11% of them singletons. V gave up 6 bases and J gave up 0 bases, with 6 bases separating them. From germline, CDR1 is MNHNS and CDR2 SASEGT. The CDR3 runs 13 residues. The chain uses TRBV6-1 and TRBJ1-5, with D unclear. The source is a man younger than 35 who received the YFV17D yellow fever vaccine. Sample: PBMCs, taken on the day of the first yellow fever vaccination. This CDR3 is CASRDLSNQPQHF. DNA for the CDR3: TGTGCCAGCAGGGACCTTAGCAATCAGCCCCAGCATTTT.